This T cell receptor (beta chain) is drawn from a study of blood T cell repertoires in COVID-19 (dated by TCRdb to the early 2020s). Describing the broader study: Collaborator samples came from the United States, Italy and Spain and covered acute and convalescent phases of COVID-19. The prospective study material was composed of cDNA or gDNA derived from T cells, B-cell-depleted T cells, or PBMCs. The dataset comprised deeply sampled blood TCRbeta repertoires from subjects exposed to, actively infected with, or recovered from COVID-19. The repertoires were released in a freely available public database intended as a resource for research on the immune response to SARS-CoV-2. The samples were drawn from the first 160 participants of the ongoing ImmuneRACE study and from 1,254 subjects provided by 6 global collaborators. Sample metadata almost always included a de-identified subject ID, COVID-19 status, age in years and sex. Where HLA class I and class II types were available, the types were taken from metadata supplied by the sample provider, not from assay-based typing.

TCRbeta CDR3 regions were amplified from genomic DNA by means of the immunoSEQ Assay, a bias-controlled multiplex PCR. Per the source publication's procedure: Nucleated cell counts per sample were estimated from amplification of reference gene primers within the assay. Sequence reads were collapsed and filtered to measure the absolute abundance of every unique TCRbeta CDR3 rearrangement. For each sample, productive Simpson clonality was calculated by taking the square root of Simpson's diversity index across productive rearrangements. The source is immuneACCESS, and TCRdb retained only in-frame sequences with V and J called. Part of the clones is not carried over; for the studies checked, unresolved V genes explain less than half of this, and the remainder is unexplained. Clone size and the V and J calls come from that table; the DNA yielded D and trimming. Across this sample there are under 200,000 clones, with 65% to 90% seen only once. Roughly 5.2% of the sample goes to the ten largest clones.

Results and caveats for the whole study, not just this receptor: The quantity of clinical and demographic metadata differed by source and by participant and was supplied without curation.

As concerns this clone: Its antigen is currently not known. Qualities for individual bases were not recorded, and no much larger clone is one base off.

In the prospective study, participants were roughly 18 to 100 years old, resided in under 30 geographic areas of the United States, and were enrolled through a virtual design. To assign participants to cohorts, the prospective study relied on clinical history that participants themselves reported in a screening survey and a study questionnaire. Each participant in the prospective study had whole blood, serum and a nasopharyngeal or oropharyngeal swab collected by mobile phlebotomists. Participants in the prospective study had the option to provide additional blood draws and questionnaires over a roughly 2-month period. Prospective study blood samples were shipped either frozen or at room temperature before DNA extraction. Taken from the germline V gene, the CDR1 and CDR2 loops are KGHDR and SFDVKD. The CDR3, cysteine through phenylalanine, is 13 amino acids long. The kept DNA is CDR3 alone, 39 bases in frame from the first base. Cut back by 2 bases and 3 bases, the V and J ends lie 6 bases apart.

This receptor was taken from a woman aged 55-70 years with acute COVID-19. The chain couples TRBV24-1 to TRBJ1-1; too little of a D gene remains to name it. What was sequenced was PBMCs or T cells enriched from blood (not recorded which). The DNA sequence reads TGTGCCACCAGTGATTCGTCGGACACTGAAGCTTTCTTT. This sequence encodes CATSDSSDTEAFF.